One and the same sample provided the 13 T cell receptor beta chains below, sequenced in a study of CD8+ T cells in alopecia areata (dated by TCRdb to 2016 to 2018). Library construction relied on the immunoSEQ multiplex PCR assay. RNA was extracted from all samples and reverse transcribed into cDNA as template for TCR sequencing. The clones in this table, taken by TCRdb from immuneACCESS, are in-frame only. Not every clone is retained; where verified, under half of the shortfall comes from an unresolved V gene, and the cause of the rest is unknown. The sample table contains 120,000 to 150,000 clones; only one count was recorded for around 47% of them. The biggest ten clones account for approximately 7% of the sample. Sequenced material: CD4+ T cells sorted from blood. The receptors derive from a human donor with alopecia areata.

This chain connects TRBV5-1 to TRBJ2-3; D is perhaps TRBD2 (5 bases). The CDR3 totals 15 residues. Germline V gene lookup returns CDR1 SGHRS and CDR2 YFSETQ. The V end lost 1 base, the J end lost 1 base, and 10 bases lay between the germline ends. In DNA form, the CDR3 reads TGCGCCAGCAGCTTGTGGAGGAGCGGCACAGATACGCAGTATTTT. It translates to CASSLWRSGTDTQYF. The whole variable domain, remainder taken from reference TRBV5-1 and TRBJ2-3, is KAGVTQTPRYLIKTRGQQVTLSCSPISGHRSVSWYQQTPGQGLQFLFEYFSETQRNKGNFPGRFSGRQFSNSRSEMNVSTLELGDSALYLCASSLWRSGTDTQYFGPGTRLTVL.

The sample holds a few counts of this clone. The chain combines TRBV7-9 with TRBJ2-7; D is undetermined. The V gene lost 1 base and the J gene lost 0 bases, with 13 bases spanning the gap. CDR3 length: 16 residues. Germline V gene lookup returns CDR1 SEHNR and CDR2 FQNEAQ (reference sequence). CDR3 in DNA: TGTGCCAGCAGCTTAGGTGTCCTTGCCCACTCCTACGAGCAGTACTTC. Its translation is CASSLGVLAHSYEQYF.

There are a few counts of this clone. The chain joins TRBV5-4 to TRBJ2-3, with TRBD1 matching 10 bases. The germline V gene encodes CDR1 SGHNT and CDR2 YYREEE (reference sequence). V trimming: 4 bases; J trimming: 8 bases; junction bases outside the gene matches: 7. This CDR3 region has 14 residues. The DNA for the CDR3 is TGTGCCAGCAGCGTCGACAGGGGGCGAGTTACGCAGTATTTT. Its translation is CASSVDRGRVTQYF.

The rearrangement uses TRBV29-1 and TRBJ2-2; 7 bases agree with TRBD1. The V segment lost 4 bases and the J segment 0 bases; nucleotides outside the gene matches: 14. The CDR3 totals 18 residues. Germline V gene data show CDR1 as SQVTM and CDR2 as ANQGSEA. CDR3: CSVVPTGQEPTNTGELFF. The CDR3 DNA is TGCAGCGTTGTCCCTACAGGACAGGAGCCGACGAACACCGGGGAGCTGTTTTTT.

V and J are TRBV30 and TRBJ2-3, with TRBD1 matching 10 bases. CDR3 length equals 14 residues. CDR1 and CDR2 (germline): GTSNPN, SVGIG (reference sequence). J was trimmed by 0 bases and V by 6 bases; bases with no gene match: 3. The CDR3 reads CACGTGASTDTQYF. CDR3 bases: TGTGCCTGCGGGACAGGGGCGAGCACAGATACGCAGTATTTT.

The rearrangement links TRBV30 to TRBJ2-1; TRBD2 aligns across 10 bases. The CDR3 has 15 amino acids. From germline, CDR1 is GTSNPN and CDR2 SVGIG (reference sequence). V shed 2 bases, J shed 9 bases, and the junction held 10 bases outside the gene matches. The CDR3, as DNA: TGTGCCTGGAGTAAGCTAGCGGGAGTCAGAGGTGAGCAGTTCTTC. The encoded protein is CAWSKLAGVRGEQFF. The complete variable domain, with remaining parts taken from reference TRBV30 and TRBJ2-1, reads SQTIHQWPATLVQPVGSPLSLECTVEGTSNPNLYWYRQAAGRGLQLLFYSVGIGQISSEVPQNLSASRPQDRQFILSSKKLLLSDSGFYLCAWSKLAGVRGEQFFGPGTRLTVL.

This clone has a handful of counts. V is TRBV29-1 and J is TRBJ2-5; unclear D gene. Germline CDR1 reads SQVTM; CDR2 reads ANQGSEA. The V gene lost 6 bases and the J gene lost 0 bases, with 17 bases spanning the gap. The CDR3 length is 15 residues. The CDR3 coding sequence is TGCAGCGTGAACCCGAAGCAACCGTACCAAGAGACCCAGTACTTC. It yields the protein CSVNPKQPYQETQYF.

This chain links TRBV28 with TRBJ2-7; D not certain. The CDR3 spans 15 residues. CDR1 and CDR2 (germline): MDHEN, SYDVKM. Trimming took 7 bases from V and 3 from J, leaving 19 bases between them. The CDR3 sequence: CASKPRPYPNYEQYF. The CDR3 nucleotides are TGTGCCAGCAAGCCCCGACCCTACCCTAACTACGAGCAGTACTTC.

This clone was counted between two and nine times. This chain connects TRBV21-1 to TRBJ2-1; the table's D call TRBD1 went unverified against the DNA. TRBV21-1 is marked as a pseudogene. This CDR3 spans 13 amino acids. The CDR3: CASSVRTGNEQFF. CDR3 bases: TGTGCCAGCAGCGTTCGTACAGGGAATGAGCAGTTCTTC.

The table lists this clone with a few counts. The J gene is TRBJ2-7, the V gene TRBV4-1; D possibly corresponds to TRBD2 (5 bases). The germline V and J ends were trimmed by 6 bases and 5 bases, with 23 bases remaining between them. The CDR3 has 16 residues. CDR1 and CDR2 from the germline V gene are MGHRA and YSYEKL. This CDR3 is CASRPRVWEGSDEQYF. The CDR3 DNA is TGCGCCAGCAGACCGCGGGTGTGGGAAGGATCGGACGAGCAGTACTTC.

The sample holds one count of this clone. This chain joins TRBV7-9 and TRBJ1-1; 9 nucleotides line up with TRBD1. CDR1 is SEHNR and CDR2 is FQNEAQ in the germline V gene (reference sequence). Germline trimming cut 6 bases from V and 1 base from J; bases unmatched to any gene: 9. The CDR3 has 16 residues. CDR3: CASSLGRTGANTEAFF. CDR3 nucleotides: TGTGCCAGCAGTCTTGGGCGGACAGGGGCGAACACTGAAGCTTTCTTT.

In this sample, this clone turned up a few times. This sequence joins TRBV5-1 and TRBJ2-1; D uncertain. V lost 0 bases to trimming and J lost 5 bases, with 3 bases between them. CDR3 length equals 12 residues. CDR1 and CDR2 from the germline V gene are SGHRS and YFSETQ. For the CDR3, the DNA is TGCGCCAGCAGCTTGGGGAACAATGAGCAGTTCTTC. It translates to CASSLGNNEQFF.

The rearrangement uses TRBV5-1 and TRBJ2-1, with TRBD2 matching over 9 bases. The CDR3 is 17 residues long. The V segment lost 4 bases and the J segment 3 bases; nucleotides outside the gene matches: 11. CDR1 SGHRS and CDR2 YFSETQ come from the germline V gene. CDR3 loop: CASSPSSSGIIYNEQFF. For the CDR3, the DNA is TGCGCCAGCAGCCCATCGTCTAGCGGGATTATCTACAATGAGCAGTTCTTC.